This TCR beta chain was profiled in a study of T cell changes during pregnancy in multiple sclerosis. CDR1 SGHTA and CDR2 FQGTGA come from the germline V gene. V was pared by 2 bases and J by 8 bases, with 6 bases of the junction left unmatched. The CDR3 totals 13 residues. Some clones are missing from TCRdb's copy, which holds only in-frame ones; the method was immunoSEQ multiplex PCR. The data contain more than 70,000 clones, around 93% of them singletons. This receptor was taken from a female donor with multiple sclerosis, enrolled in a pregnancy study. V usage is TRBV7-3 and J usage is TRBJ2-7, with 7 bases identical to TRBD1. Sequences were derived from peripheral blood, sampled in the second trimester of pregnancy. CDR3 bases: TGTGCCAGCAGCTTAGACCGACAGGGCAAGCAGTACTTC. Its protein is CASSLDRQGKQYF.